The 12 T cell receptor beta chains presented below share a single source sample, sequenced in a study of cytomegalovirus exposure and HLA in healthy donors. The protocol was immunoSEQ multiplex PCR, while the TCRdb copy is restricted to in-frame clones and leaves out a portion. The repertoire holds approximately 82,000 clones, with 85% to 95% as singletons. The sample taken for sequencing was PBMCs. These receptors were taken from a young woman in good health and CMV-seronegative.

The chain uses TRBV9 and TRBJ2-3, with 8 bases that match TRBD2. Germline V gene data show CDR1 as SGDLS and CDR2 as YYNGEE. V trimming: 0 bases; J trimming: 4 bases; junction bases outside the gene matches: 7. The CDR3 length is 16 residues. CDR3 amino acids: CASSVDGGGRPDTQYF. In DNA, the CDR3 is TGTGCCAGCAGCGTAGACGGGGGGGGTCGCCCAGATACGCAGTATTTT.

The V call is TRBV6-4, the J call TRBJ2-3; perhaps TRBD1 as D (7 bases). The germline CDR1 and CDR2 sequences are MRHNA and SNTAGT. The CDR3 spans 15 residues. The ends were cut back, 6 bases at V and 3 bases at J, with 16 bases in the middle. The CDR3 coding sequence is TGTGCCAGCAGAGCCGGAGGGGGCTCAACAGATACGCAGTATTTT. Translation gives CASRAGGGSTDTQYF.

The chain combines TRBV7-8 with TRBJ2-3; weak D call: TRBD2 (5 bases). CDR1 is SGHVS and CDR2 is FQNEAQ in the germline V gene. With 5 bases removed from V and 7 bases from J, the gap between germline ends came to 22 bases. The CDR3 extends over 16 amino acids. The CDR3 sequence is CASSPPYREGSNTQYF. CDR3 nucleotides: TGTGCCAGCAGCCCACCATATCGGGAAGGGTCAAATACGCAGTATTTT.

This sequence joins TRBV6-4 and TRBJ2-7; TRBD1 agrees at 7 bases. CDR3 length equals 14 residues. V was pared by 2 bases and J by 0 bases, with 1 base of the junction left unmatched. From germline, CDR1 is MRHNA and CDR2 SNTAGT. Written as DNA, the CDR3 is TGTGCCAGCAGTGACCCAGGGGGCTCCTACGAGCAGTACTTC. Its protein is CASSDPGGSYEQYF.

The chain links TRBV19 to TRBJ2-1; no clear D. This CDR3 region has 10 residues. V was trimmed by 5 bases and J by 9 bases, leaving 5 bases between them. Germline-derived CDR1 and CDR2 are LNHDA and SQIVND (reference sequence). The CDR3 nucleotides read TGTGCCAGTAGTTCAGGTGAGCAGTTCTTC. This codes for CASSSGEQFF. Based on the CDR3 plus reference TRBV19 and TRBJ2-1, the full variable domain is DGGITQSPKYLFRKEGQNVTLSCEQNLNHDAMYWYRQDPGQGLRLIYYSQIVNDFQKGDIAEGYSVSREKKESFPLTVTSAQKNPTAFYLCASSSGEQFFGPGTRLTVL.

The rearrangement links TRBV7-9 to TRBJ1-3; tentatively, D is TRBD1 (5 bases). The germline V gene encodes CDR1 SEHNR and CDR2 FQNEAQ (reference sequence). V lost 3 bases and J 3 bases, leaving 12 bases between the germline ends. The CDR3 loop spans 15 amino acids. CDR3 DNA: TGTGCCAGCAGCTTTTTGACAGAACGTGGAAACACCATATATTTT. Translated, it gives CASSFLTERGNTIYF.

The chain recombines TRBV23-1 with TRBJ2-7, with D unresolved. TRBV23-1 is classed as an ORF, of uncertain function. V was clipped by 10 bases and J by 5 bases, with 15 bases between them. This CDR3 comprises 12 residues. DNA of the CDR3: TGCGCCACCCCGCGAGAGGTCCACGAGCAGTACTTC. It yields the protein CATPREVHEQYF.

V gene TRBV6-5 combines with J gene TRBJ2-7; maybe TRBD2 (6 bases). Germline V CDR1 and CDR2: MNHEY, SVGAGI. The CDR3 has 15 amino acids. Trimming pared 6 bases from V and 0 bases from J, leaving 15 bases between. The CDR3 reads CASRVGGMSSYEQYF. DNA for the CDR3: TGTGCCAGCAGAGTAGGCGGGATGAGCTCCTACGAGCAGTACTTC.

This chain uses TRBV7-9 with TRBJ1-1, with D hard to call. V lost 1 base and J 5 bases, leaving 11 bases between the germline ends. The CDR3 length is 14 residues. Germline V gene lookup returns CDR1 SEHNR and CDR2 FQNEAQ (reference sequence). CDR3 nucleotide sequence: TGTGCCAGCAGCTTAGGGCCGAGGTGGACTGAAGCTTTCTTT. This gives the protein CASSLGPRWTEAFF.

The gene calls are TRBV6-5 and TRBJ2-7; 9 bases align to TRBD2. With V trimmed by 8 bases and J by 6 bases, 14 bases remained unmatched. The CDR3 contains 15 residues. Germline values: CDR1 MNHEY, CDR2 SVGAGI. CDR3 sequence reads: CASAIGGAGGSEQYF. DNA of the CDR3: TGTGCCAGCGCGATAGGGGGAGCGGGAGGAAGCGAGCAGTACTTC.

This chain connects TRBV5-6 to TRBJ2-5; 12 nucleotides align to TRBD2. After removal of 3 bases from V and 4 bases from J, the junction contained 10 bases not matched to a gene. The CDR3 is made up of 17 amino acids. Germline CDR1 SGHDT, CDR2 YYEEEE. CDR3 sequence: CASSSRLAGARGETQYF. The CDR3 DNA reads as TGTGCCAGCAGCTCGAGACTAGCGGGAGCGCGTGGAGAGACCCAGTACTTC.

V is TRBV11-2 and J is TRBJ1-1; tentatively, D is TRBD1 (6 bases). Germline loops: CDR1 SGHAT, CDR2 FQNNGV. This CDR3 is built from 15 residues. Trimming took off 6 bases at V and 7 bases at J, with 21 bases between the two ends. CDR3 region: CASSYRDTVTGEAFF. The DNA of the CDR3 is TGTGCCAGCAGTTACCGGGACACTGTGACAGGTGAAGCTTTCTTT.